This T cell receptor beta chain was obtained from a study of T cells in Graves' hyperthyroidism and ophthalmopathy. This clonotype was seen at least ten times. Using RNA transcripts as the source, TCR beta CDR3 regions were amplified. Primed by the HTBI set, a first-round RT-PCR was run on the TCR CDR3. TCRdb reanalysed the multiplex PCR reads using MiXCR and keeps one entry per CDR3 protein. The sample has about 400,000 distinct CDR3 sequences, 14% to 15% seen once. V was pared by 0 bases and J by 7 bases, with 12 bases between. This CDR3 has 14 amino acids. CDR1 is SGHAT and CDR2 is FQNNGV in the germline V gene.

The specimen sequenced was blood. The rearrangement joins TRBV11-2 to TRBJ1-2, with D unresolved. The clonotype comes from a man aged 18 to 30 with Graves' ophthalmopathy. The CDR3 DNA reads TGTGCCAGCAGCTTAGATCTTCTCGAGGCTGGCTACACCTTC. Protein product: CASSLDLLEAGYTF.